Listed below are T cell receptor beta chains from one sample, sequenced in a study of blood T cell repertoires in COVID-19. TCRdb's table, derived via immunoSEQ multiplex PCR, lists solely in-frame clones and lacks some. Of 300,000 to 500,000 clones in the sample, 88% were seen once. The sequencing input was PBMCs or T cells enriched from blood (not recorded which). These receptors came from a woman younger than 45 with acute COVID-19. The CDR3 runs from the conserved cysteine through the conserved F or W. Fields, in order: clone size, J gene, V gene, D gene, CDR3 DNA, CDR3 protein. D genes are given only for firm matches. Rows give clone size only sometimes, using once, few, many, or a class for an expanded clone.

>NA|TRBJ2-3|TRBV24-1|NA
TGTGCCACCAGTTCCTTTGAGGAGAGCACAGATACGCAGTATTTT
CATSSFEESTDTQYF
>NA|TRBJ1-5|TRBV11-3|TRBD1
TGTGCCAGCAGCTTCTTTGACAGGGGAAGGCCCCAGCATTTT
CASSFFDRGRPQHF
>NA|TRBJ2-1|TRBV9|TRBD2
TGTGCCAGCAGCTTACTACAGCGGGGGGACTACAATGAGCAGTTCTTC
CASSLLQRGDYNEQFF
>NA|TRBJ1-1|TRBV21-1|NA
TGTGCCAGCAGCAAAAGGAGGCAGGGGCGTCTTAACACTGAAGCTTTCTTT
CASSKRRQGRLNTEAFF
>NA|TRBJ2-7|TRBV9|NA
TGTGCCAGCAGCAAAGGGACTTACGAGCAGTACTTC
CASSKGTYEQYF
>NA|TRBJ1-4|TRBV15|NA
TGTGCCACCAGCAGAGAAAAACGGCAAGGGGCAACTAATGAAAAACTGTTTTTT
CATSREKRQGATNEKLFF
>once|TRBJ2-7|TRBV2|TRBD1
TGTGCCAGCAGTGATATTGGGACAGGGGGACGAGGCTACGAGCAGTACTTC
CASSDIGTGGRGYEQYF
>NA|TRBJ2-3|TRBV24-1|TRBD1
TGTGCCACCAGTGATTTCCAGGGGGCTGATACGCAGTATTTT
CATSDFQGADTQYF
>NA|TRBJ2-3|TRBV5-1|NA
TGCGCCAGCAGCCAGGCCTTGCTCGGCACAGATACGCAGTATTTT
CASSQALLGTDTQYF
>NA|TRBJ2-3|TRBV29-1|NA
TGCAGCGGTAACAGGGACACAGATACGCAGTATTTT
CSGNRDTDTQYF
>NA|TRBJ1-4|TRBV4-3|NA
TGCGCCAGCAGCCAAGATAGGAGCTGGGATGAAAAACTGTTTTTT
CASSQDRSWDEKLFF
>NA|TRBJ1-6|TRBV24-1|TRBD1
TGTGCCACCAGTGGGCCAGGGGGTTCACCCCTCCACTTT
CATSGPGGSPLHF
>NA|TRBJ1-1|TRBV5-4|NA
TGTGCCAGCAGCCGGGTGCCAGGGGATAATGAAGCTTTCTTT
CASSRVPGDNEAFF
>NA|TRBJ1-2|TRBV19|NA
TGTGCCAGTCAGCGATCAAATTATGGCTACACCTTC
CASQRSNYGYTF